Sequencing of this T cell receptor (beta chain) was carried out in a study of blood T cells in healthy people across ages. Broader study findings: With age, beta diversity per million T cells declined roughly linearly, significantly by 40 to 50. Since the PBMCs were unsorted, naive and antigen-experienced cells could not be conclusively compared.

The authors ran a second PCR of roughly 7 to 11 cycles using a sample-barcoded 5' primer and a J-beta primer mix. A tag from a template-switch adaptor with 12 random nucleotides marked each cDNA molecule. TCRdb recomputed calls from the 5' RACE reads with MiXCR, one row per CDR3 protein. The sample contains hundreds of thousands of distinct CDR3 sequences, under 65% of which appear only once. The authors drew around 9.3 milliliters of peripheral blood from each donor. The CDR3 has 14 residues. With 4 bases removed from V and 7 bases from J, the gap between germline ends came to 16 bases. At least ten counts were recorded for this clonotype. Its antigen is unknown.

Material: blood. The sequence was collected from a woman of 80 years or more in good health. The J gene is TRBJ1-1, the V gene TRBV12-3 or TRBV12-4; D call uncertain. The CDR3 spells CASSWAGGPLEAFF. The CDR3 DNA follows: TGTGCCAGCAGTTGGGCGGGAGGCCCCCTTGAAGCTTTCTTT.